The clone carrying this TCR beta chain was seen more than once but under ten times. Its cognate antigen is unknown. The repertoire was sequenced with immunoSEQ multiplex PCR; TCRdb's copy has only in-frame clones and lacks some. This table has about 200,000 clones, approximately 70% appearing once. Unmatched junction bases numbered 8, after V lost 2 bases and J lost 14 bases. The CDR3 sequence is 14 residues long. Germline assignment: CDR1 MNHNS and CDR2 SASEGT. This sample was taken from a study of cytotoxic CD8 clonotypes in ibrutinib-treated CLL. In the study overall: Mean values per sample were 250,000 to 300,000 productive templates and roughly 90,000 productive rearrangements.

Notes on the study in general: Stable or contracted on treatment, public clonotypes were also uncommon.

This sequence originates from a human donor with chronic lymphocytic leukemia. The chain has TRBV6-1 and TRBJ2-1; 11 bases fit TRBD2. The starting material was PBMCs, obtained after 12 months of ibrutinib treatment. The DNA of the CDR3 is TGTGCCAGCAGTGAATTTCATAGCGGGAGGGAGGAGTTCTTC. Amino acid sequence: CASSEFHSGREEFF.